This T cell receptor (beta chain) appears in the sequencing data of a study of blood T cell repertoires in COVID-19. Looking at the study overall: The United States, Italy and Spain supplied acute and convalescent COVID-19 samples. PBMCs, B-cell-depleted T cells, or T cells were the source of the cDNA or gDNA that made up the material.

As to this clone: The same CDR3 can be traced to other DNA sequences in this sample.

Per the original methods: It was from reference gene primer amplification that nucleated cell counts were estimated. Libraries were prepared by immunoSEQ multiplex PCR; TCRdb keeps only in-frame clonotypes and omits some of them. V and J calls and clone size are those listed in that table; D and trimming were worked out from the DNA. The table has approximately 200,000 clones, more than 75% seen once. This CDR3 has 16 amino acids. Losses at the gene ends were 0 bases for V and 4 bases for J; bases not matched to a gene: 5. In germline, CDR1 is SGDLS, CDR2 YYNGEE. V is TRBV9 and J is TRBJ2-5, with TRBD2 identical over 11 bases. Sequencing was carried out using peripheral blood. This clonotype was sampled from a man in his 60s who had recovered from COVID-19. CDR3 loop: CASSVGVAGGVETQYF. CDR3 bases: TGTGCCAGCAGCGTAGGAGTAGCGGGAGGGGTAGAGACCCAGTACTTC.